This T cell receptor (beta chain) is drawn from a study of post-analysis software for immune sequencing data. CDR1 and CDR2 from the germline V gene are SGHNT and YYREEE (reference sequence). The CDR3 sequence is 15 residues long. Note on this clonotype: Its antigen is as yet unknown. A much larger clone lies a single base off, so this may be a read error.

Prepared TCR beta cDNA libraries contained unique molecular identifiers. TCRdb ran MiXCR on the PCR reads and lists one entry per CDR3 protein. This table holds 250,000 to 300,000 distinct CDR3 sequences, 35% to 40% found once. Study observations and caveats: TRBV segments more frequent in patients than in controls numbered roughly 5 and included TRBV5-6, TRBV5-1 and TRBV20-1.

This TCR derives from a girl aged 5-17 years with multiple sclerosis. The sample comprised blood. This chain joins TRBV5-4 and TRBJ2-7, with a possible D match to TRBD1 (5 bases). The J call may not be correct, given that the DNA end is closer to TRBJ2-5. CDR3 region: CASSLGVGSHETQYF. The CDR3 bases are TGTGCCAGCAGCTTAGGGGTCGGATCGCACGAGACCCAGTACTTC.